The clone carrying this T cell receptor beta chain was seen just once. The protocol was immunoSEQ multiplex PCR, while the TCRdb copy is restricted to in-frame clones and leaves out a portion. The top ten clones hold about 1.2% of a sample with 300,000 or so clones, around 86% of them seen once. This entry is derived from a study of blood T cell repertoires in COVID-19. In the study overall: Acute and convalescent COVID-19 samples came from the United States, Italy and Spain. T cells, B-cell-depleted T cells, or PBMCs supplied cDNA or gDNA.

V was cut by 11 bases and J by 2 bases, with 18 bases left in between. Germline CDR1 LNHDA, CDR2 SQIVND (reference sequence). The CDR3 is 15 amino acids. The clonotype comes from a man between 65 and 85 years old with acute or convalescent COVID-19. The genes are TRBV19 and TRBJ1-4; possibly TRBD1 for D (6 bases). Input material: peripheral blood. The CDR3 DNA is TGTGCCTCCTCGTCCGCGGGGGCCACTAATGAAAAACTGTTTTTT. Its protein is CASSSAGATNEKLFF.